These 32 T cell receptor beta chains came from one sample sequenced in a study of blood T cell repertoires in COVID-19 (dated by TCRdb to between 2020 and 2021). Library prep was done by the immunoSEQ multiplex PCR assay. Sourced from immuneACCESS, this table was stored by TCRdb with only in-frame sequences that have V and J called. A share of the clones is absent; for the studies checked, an unresolved V gene accounts for under half, and the remainder has no known explanation. Present in this sample are some 260,000 clones, approximately 91% of which were seen just once. Of the sample, approximately 0.8% is held by the ten largest clones. The specimen sequenced was peripheral blood. These receptors all stem from a woman in her 30s with acute or convalescent COVID-19.

The rearrangement links TRBV6-4 to TRBJ2-6; D possibly corresponds to TRBD2 (5 bases). There are 16 residues in the CDR3. Germline V CDR1 and CDR2: MRHNA, SNTAGT. The germline V and J ends were trimmed by 0 bases and 3 bases, with 9 bases remaining between them. The CDR3 spells CASSDSPGIGANVLTF. For the CDR3, the DNA is TGTGCCAGCAGTGACTCCCCCGGGATTGGGGCCAACGTCCTGACTTTC.

The rearrangement uses TRBV19 and TRBJ2-3; possibly TRBD2 for D (5 bases). This CDR3 spans 16 amino acids. Trimming shortened V by 5 bases and J by 1 base, and 16 bases separated the two germline ends. Per the germline V gene, CDR1 is LNHDA and CDR2 is SQIVND (reference sequence). CDR3 nucleotide sequence: TGTGCCAGTAGTGTGGCGAGGACTCTACGCACAGATACGCAGTATTTT. Protein sequence: CASSVARTLRTDTQYF.

The chain recombines TRBV5-7 with TRBJ2-4; possibly TRBD1 for D (5 bases). TRBV5-7 is assigned to the ORF class and has an uncertain function. CDR3 length equals 17 residues. The V end was cut by 7 bases, the J end by 1 base, with 21 bases between. This CDR3 reads CASALSVAGRAKNIQYF. DNA of the CDR3: TGTGCCAGCGCATTGTCTGTCGCAGGGCGGGCCAAAAACATTCAGTACTTC.

This clone was observed a handful of times. V is TRBV29-1 and J is TRBJ1-3; D might be TRBD1 (6 bases). The germline V gene has CDR1 SQVTM and CDR2 ANQGSEA. This CDR3 has 13 residues. The V and J ends lost 5 bases and 4 bases respectively, with 12 bases between them. In DNA form, the CDR3 reads TGCAGCGTTAGAACAGGGCTGGGAAACACCATATATTTT. It encodes CSVRTGLGNTIYF. Full variable domain (rest looked up from reference TRBV29-1 and TRBJ1-3): SAVISQKPSRDICQRGTSLTIQCQVDSQVTMMFWYRQQPGQSLTLIATANQGSEATYESGFVIDKFPISRPNLTFSTLTVSNMSPEDSSIYLCSVRTGLGNTIYFGEGSWLTVV.

The V and J genes are TRBV11-2 and TRBJ1-2; 8 nucleotides match TRBD1. The trim removed 3 bases at V and 0 bases at J, leaving 3 bases unmatched. The length of the CDR3 is 15 residues. Germline V gene lookup returns CDR1 SGHAT and CDR2 FQNNGV. The CDR3 reads CASSFGTGPNYGYTF. The CDR3 DNA sequence: TGTGCCAGCAGCTTCGGGACAGGTCCTAACTATGGCTACACCTTC.

This clone was detected ten times or more. As DNA, the CDR3 is TGTGCCAGCAGCTTAAGCGGGAAGGTAGGGGAGACCCAGTACTTC. Its protein is CASSLSGKVGETQYF. This rearrangement joins TRBV7-2 to TRBJ2-5, with TRBD2 matching 7 bases. This CDR3 comprises 15 residues. Germline V gene lookup returns CDR1 SGHTA and CDR2 FQGNSA. J lost 5 bases, V lost 2 bases, and 8 bases had no gene match.

The V call is TRBV9, the J call TRBJ2-2; no clear D. V was shortened by 2 bases and J by 5 bases, with 13 bases between the two germline ends. CDR1 and CDR2 from the germline V gene are SGDLS and YYNGEE. The length of the CDR3 is 15 residues. In DNA, the CDR3 is TGTGCCAGCAGCGTGGGCAGCCGAGAGACCGGGGAGCTGTTTTTT. Amino acids: CASSVGSRETGELFF.

The rearrangement uses TRBV3-1 (or the pseudogene TRBV3-2) and TRBJ2-1; 11 nucleotides match TRBD2. Trimming at V came to 5 bases and at J to 7 bases, leaving 25 bases not matched to a gene. Germline assignment: CDR1 LGHDT and CDR2 YNNKEL (reference sequence). The CDR3 runs to 21 residues. The chain's CDR3 is CASSVIKTSGSLNFPKNEQFF. Here the CDR3 DNA reads TGTGCCAGCAGCGTTATTAAAACTAGCGGGAGCTTAAATTTCCCAAAGAATGAGCAGTTCTTC.

The rearrangement uses TRBV19 and TRBJ1-1; 8 positions match TRBD1. V was pared by 3 bases and J by 4 bases, with 4 bases of the junction left unmatched. Germline loops: CDR1 LNHDA, CDR2 SQIVND (reference sequence). CDR3 length equals 14 residues. The CDR3 sequence is CASSIGTGITEAFF. The DNA for the CDR3 is TGTGCCAGTAGTATTGGGACAGGTATCACTGAAGCTTTCTTT.

This clone occurred once. The gene calls are TRBV2 and TRBJ2-5; a possible D gene is TRBD1 (6 bases). CDR3 length equals 14 residues. V was shortened by 5 bases and J by 3 bases, with 13 bases between the two germline ends. CDR1 and CDR2 from the germline V gene are SNHLY and FYNNEI. The CDR3 DNA sequence: TGTGCCAGCAGTAAACAGGGTCCAAAAGAGACCCAGTACTTC. It encodes CASSKQGPKETQYF.

The rearrangement uses TRBV19 and TRBJ2-1; D unresolved. The CDR3 has 15 amino acids. The V end lost 2 bases, the J end lost 0 bases, and 8 bases lay between the germline ends. The germline gives CDR1 LNHDA, CDR2 SQIVND (reference sequence). The CDR3 sequence is CASSITESSYNEQFF. In DNA form, the CDR3 reads TGTGCCAGTAGTATAACAGAGAGCTCCTACAATGAGCAGTTCTTC.

J is TRBJ2-3 and V is TRBV27; D is undetermined. Trimming took off 7 bases at V and 5 bases at J, with 22 bases between the two ends. The length of the CDR3 is 16 residues. In germline, CDR1 is MNHEY, CDR2 SMNVEV (reference sequence). The CDR3 loop is CASTLVEQPSVDTQYF. For the CDR3, the DNA is TGTGCCAGCACCCTAGTAGAACAACCCTCGGTAGATACGCAGTATTTT.

The rearrangement joins TRBV7-2 to TRBJ2-5; the match to TRBD2 covers 13 bases. Germline V gene sequence: CDR1 SGHTA, CDR2 FQGNSA. The CDR3 extends over 16 amino acids. V shed 3 bases, J shed 5 bases, and the junction held 6 bases outside the gene matches. The CDR3 bases are TGTGCCAGCAGCTTGGGACTAGCGGGACATCGGGAGACCCAGTACTTC. Residues: CASSLGLAGHRETQYF.

The V call is TRBV19, the J call TRBJ1-1; TRBD1 agrees at 12 bases. Germline V gene sequence: CDR1 LNHDA, CDR2 SQIVND (reference sequence). With 3 bases clipped from V and 6 bases from J, the junction kept 8 bases outside the gene matches. The CDR3 runs to 16 residues. The CDR3 sequence: CASSIRGQGAVSEAFF. The CDR3 DNA is TGTGCCAGTAGTATTAGGGGACAGGGGGCTGTGTCTGAAGCTTTCTTT.

The rearrangement joins TRBV6-5 to TRBJ2-7, with D perhaps TRBD2 (6 bases). Deletions cut 10 bases from V and 3 bases from J, with 16 bases between. CDR3 length: 13 residues. CDR1 is MNHEY, CDR2 SVGAGI, per germline. The CDR3 reads CATRDGSSYEQYF. CDR3 in DNA: TGTGCCACCAGGGACGGGAGCAGCTACGAGCAGTACTTC.

This clone has just one count. The V call is TRBV5-4, the J call TRBJ1-1, with TRBD1 identical over 7 bases. There are 14 residues in the CDR3. Germline lookup yields CDR1 SGHNT and CDR2 YYREEE (reference sequence). The V gene end was trimmed by 0 bases and the J gene end by 5 bases; junction bases not matched to a gene: 4. The CDR3: CASSLAGQETEAFF. The CDR3 nucleotides read TGTGCCAGCAGCTTGGCCGGACAGGAGACTGAAGCTTTCTTT.

Worth noting for this clone: A read error may produce the germline difference seen at one junction end. This chain uses TRBV6-2 or TRBV6-3 with TRBJ2-7; 9 nucleotides align to TRBD2. CDR1 MNHEY and CDR2 SVGEGT come from the germline V gene. CDR3 size: 14 residues. The CDR3 is CASSSGTSSDEQYF. CDR3 bases: TGTGCCAGCAGTTCCGGGACTAGCTCCGACGAGCAGTACTTC.

This clone came up once. Compared with germline, one end of the junction differs, possibly owing to a read error. The chain's CDR3 is CAGSQDRKNTGELFF. The CDR3 DNA sequence: TGTGCCGGCAGCCAGGACAGGAAAAACACCGGGGAGCTGTTTTTT. V and J are TRBV13 and TRBJ2-2; 7 positions match TRBD1. Germline loops: CDR1 PRHDT, CDR2 FYEKMQ (reference sequence). This CDR3 region has 15 residues.

This CDR3 is CASSQDQVSNQPQHF. Here the CDR3 DNA reads TGTGCCAGCAGCCAAGACCAGGTTAGCAATCAGCCCCAGCATTTT. The J gene is TRBJ1-5, the V gene TRBV3-1 (or the pseudogene TRBV3-2); D is ambiguous. This CDR3 has 15 residues. Germline V gives CDR1 LGHDT, CDR2 YNNKEL (reference sequence). The germline V and J ends were trimmed by 0 bases and 0 bases, with 6 bases remaining between them.

The V and J genes are TRBV4-3 and TRBJ2-1; 8 bases fit TRBD1. Germline loops: CDR1 LGHNA, CDR2 YSLEER. This CDR3 is 14 amino acids long. The J segment lost 6 bases and the V segment lost 1 base, leaving 2 bases of the junction unmatched. The CDR3 sequence is CASSQGQGSNEQFF. CDR3 DNA: TGCGCCAGCAGCCAAGGACAGGGGAGCAATGAGCAGTTCTTC.

The chain has TRBV2 and TRBJ2-3; the match to TRBD2 covers 7 bases. Germline V lookup: CDR1 SNHLY, CDR2 FYNNEI. The CDR3 is made up of 14 amino acids. V lost 7 bases, J lost 1 base, and 5 bases stayed unmatched. The CDR3 protein is CASIRGRGTDTQYF. CDR3 nucleotide sequence: TGTGCCAGCATACGCGGGAGAGGCACAGATACGCAGTATTTT.

This chain uses TRBV19 with TRBJ2-2, with TRBD2 matching over 7 bases. The germline V gene has CDR1 LNHDA and CDR2 SQIVND (reference sequence). The V gene end was trimmed by 8 bases and the J gene end by 1 base; junction bases not matched to a gene: 7. The CDR3 spans 15 residues. CDR3 coding DNA: TGTGCCAGTGTACTAGCGTCCCTGAACACCGGGGAGCTGTTTTTT. It specifies CASVLASLNTGELFF.

In the case of this clone: Compared with germline, one end of the junction differs, possibly owing to a read error. The chain joins TRBV5-1 to TRBJ1-2, with D perhaps TRBD1 (5 bases). CDR3 size: 12 residues. From germline, CDR1 is SGHRS and CDR2 YFSETQ. Here the CDR3 DNA reads TGCGCCAGCAGCTTGGACAGGAATGGGTACACCTTC. It encodes CASSLDRNGYTF.

This clone showed up just once. V is TRBV7-9 and J is TRBJ2-7; 9 nucleotides align to TRBD1. With 0 bases clipped from V and 0 bases from J, the junction kept 12 bases outside the gene matches. This CDR3 comprises 19 residues. Germline-derived CDR1 and CDR2 are SEHNR and FQNEAQ (reference sequence). CDR3 protein: CASSLAHTGGYVVSYEQYF. The CDR3 bases are TGTGCCAGCAGCTTAGCGCATACAGGGGGCTACGTAGTCTCCTACGAGCAGTACTTC.

The V call is TRBV29-1, the J call TRBJ2-3; a weak D match, TRBD1 (6 bases). The CDR3 has 13 residues. Germline V lookup: CDR1 SQVTM, CDR2 ANQGSEA. The V gene lost 2 bases and the J gene lost 5 bases, with 11 bases spanning the gap. CDR3 protein: CSVENRVGDTQYF. CDR3 sequence (DNA): TGCAGCGTTGAAAACAGGGTTGGAGATACGCAGTATTTT.

The J gene is TRBJ2-2, the V gene TRBV7-2; no firm D call. Germline lookup yields CDR1 SGHTA and CDR2 FQGNSA. The CDR3 spans 14 residues. V shed 1 base and J shed 1 base, with 4 bases lying between them. CDR3 DNA sequence: TGTGCCAGCAGCTTAGTCATGAACACCGGGGAGCTGTTTTTT. Translated: CASSLVMNTGELFF.

The chain couples TRBV4-1 to TRBJ2-5; 10 nucleotides agree with TRBD2. Germline CDR1 is MGHRA and CDR2 is YSYEKL. This CDR3 comprises 16 residues. Unmatched junction bases numbered 10, after V lost 5 bases and J lost 4 bases. CDR3 in DNA: TGCGCCAGCAGCTGGACTAGCGGCCACACGGGAGAGACCCAGTACTTC. Translating gives CASSWTSGHTGETQYF.

This clone was seen just once. This rearrangement joins TRBV27 to TRBJ2-2; D is possibly TRBD1 (5 bases). V lost 6 bases and J lost 1, with 9 bases in between. The CDR3 covers 14 residues. The germline V gene encodes CDR1 MNHEY and CDR2 SMNVEV (reference sequence). The CDR3 region has the DNA TGTGCCAGCAGCTCGGACAAGAACACCGGGGAGCTGTTTTTT. This translates into CASSSDKNTGELFF.

This clone was seen a few times. This chain uses TRBV12-3 or TRBV12-4 with TRBJ2-1, with unresolved D. The ends were cut back, 5 bases at V and 8 bases at J, with 7 bases in the middle. This CDR3 has 11 residues. The DNA of the CDR3 is TGTGCCAGCAGTCCCTCTTATGAGCAGTTCTTC. Encoded protein: CASSPSYEQFF.

The chain carries TRBV4-3 and TRBJ2-3; 8 bases match TRBD2. This CDR3 is built from 15 residues. CDR1 is LGHNA and CDR2 is YSLEER in the germline V gene. With V trimmed by 4 bases and J by 4 bases, 7 bases remained unmatched. CDR3 residues: CASSPETSAPDTQYF. In DNA, the CDR3 is TGCGCCAGCAGCCCGGAGACTAGCGCCCCAGATACGCAGTATTTT.

The chain's CDR3 is CASSDKWQGESYEQYF. The CDR3 DNA reads TGTGCCAGCAGCGACAAGTGGCAGGGGGAATCCTACGAGCAGTACTTC. The chain combines TRBV9 with TRBJ2-7; 7 bases match TRBD1. J gave up 1 base and V 3 bases, and 10 bases lay outside the gene matches. CDR3 length equals 16 residues. Germline CDR1 SGDLS, CDR2 YYNGEE.

The chain employs TRBV5-4 and TRBJ2-2; 13 bases are shared with TRBD2. Germline CDR1 reads SGHNT; CDR2 reads YYREEE (reference sequence). The CDR3 loop spans 17 amino acids. V was clipped by 4 bases and J by 4 bases; unmatched bases: 7. Here the CDR3 DNA reads TGTGCCAGCAGCCGGACTAGCGGGAGCGGGGTCACCGGGGAGCTGTTTTTT. Translated, it gives CASSRTSGSGVTGELFF.